This T cell receptor beta chain was recovered during a study of T cell repertoires in cytomegalovirus infection. Study-wide background: Indications of both CMV infection and matching HLA type were provided by public TCR beta signatures. General study results and limits: Based on cumulative public TCR beta family frequency, carriers of CMV plus the relevant HLA were identified. HLA-C-restricted CMV-specific TCR beta clonotypes were dominant in the ex vivo response.

One entry per CDR3 protein, called by TCRdb with MiXCR from the reads. The sample carries about 310,000 distinct CDR3 sequences, roughly a sixth recorded once. This clonotype was seen ten or more times. What it binds is unknown. Germline CDR1 is SGHRS and CDR2 is YFSETQ. Trimming took 4 bases from V and 1 from J; bases not matched to a gene: 6. This CDR3 is 15 amino acids long. The J gene is TRBJ1-1, the V gene TRBV5-1; 8 bases are shared with TRBD1. The sequence was obtained from a human donor in good health (CMV status not recorded). Some clones in this sample may be carry-over from other donors' samples. What was sequenced was PBMCs. The CDR3 spells CASSIQDRANTEAFF. The CDR3 DNA reads as TGCGCCAGCAGCATCCAGGACAGGGCGAACACTGAAGCTTTCTTT.